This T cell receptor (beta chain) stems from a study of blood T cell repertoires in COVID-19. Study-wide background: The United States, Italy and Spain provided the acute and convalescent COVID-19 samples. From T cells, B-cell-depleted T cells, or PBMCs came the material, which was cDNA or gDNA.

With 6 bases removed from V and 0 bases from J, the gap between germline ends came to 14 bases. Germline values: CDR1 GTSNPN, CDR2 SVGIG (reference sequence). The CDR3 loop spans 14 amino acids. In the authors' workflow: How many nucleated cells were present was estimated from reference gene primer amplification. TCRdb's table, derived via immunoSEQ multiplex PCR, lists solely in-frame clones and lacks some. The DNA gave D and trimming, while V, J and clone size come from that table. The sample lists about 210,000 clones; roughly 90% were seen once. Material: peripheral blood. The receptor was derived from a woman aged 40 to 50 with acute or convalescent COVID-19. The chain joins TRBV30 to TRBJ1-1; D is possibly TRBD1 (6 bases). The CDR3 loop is CACFRTVLNTEAFF. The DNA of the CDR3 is TGTGCCTGTTTCAGGACAGTGTTGAACACTGAAGCTTTCTTT.